The clone carrying this T cell receptor beta chain came up a few times. As yet, its antigen is unknown. Trimming stripped 1 base from V and 6 bases from J, with 14 bases between. Germline V gene sequence: CDR1 MGHDK, CDR2 SYGVNS. The CDR3 has 15 amino acids. The source of the sample is a study of cytomegalovirus exposure and HLA in healthy donors. The overall study: Previous work identified roughly 120 million unique TCR beta sequences from approximately 190 million T cells. When just under 400 donors were genotyped, approximately 80% of them were found to fall in the Caucasian-associated ancestry cluster.

Findings of the study overall: Sequencing probably produced one cluster of sequence variants that were highly shared. Reportedly, diagnosis of cytomegalovirus status by the classifier showed high specificity and sensitivity.

In the PCR, 60 Vbeta and 13 Jbeta primers were used. Generated by immunoSEQ multiplex PCR, the TCRdb table keeps only in-frame clones and is missing some. The data contain 200,000 to 250,000 clones, more than 65% of them singletons. The TCR sequence derives from a man in his late teens or twenties in good health and CMV-seronegative. Source material: PBMCs. The chain recombines TRBV25-1 with TRBJ2-3, with a tentative D call TRBD2 (6 bases). The CDR3, as DNA: TGTGCCAGCAGTGAATTCGCTAGCGCGAGGGATACGCAGTATTTT. It codes for CASSEFASARDTQYF.